This TCR beta chain was recorded in a study of blood T cell repertoires in COVID-19. Study at large: Collection of acute and convalescent COVID-19 samples took place in the United States, Italy and Spain.

From germline, CDR1 is DFQATT and CDR2 SNEGSKA (reference sequence). The ends were cut back, 3 bases at V and 1 base at J, with 16 bases in the middle. The CDR3 sequence is 16 residues long. In the original workflow: Estimates of nucleated cell counts were drawn from the amplification of reference gene primers. The assay was immunoSEQ multiplex PCR, and TCRdb's table has in-frame clones only and misses some. V, J and clone size are those of that table, while D and trimming were read from the DNA. This sample has around 28,000 clones, with roughly three quarters found just once. This clone turned up a few times.

V and J are TRBV20-1 and TRBJ2-4; tentatively, D is TRBD1 (6 bases). This receptor was taken from a man aged 65-85 years with acute or convalescent COVID-19. Sequencing input: peripheral blood. The CDR3 protein is CSASKNREVAKNIQYF. CDR3 nucleotide sequence: TGCAGTGCTAGTAAGAACAGGGAAGTGGCCAAAAACATTCAGTACTTC.